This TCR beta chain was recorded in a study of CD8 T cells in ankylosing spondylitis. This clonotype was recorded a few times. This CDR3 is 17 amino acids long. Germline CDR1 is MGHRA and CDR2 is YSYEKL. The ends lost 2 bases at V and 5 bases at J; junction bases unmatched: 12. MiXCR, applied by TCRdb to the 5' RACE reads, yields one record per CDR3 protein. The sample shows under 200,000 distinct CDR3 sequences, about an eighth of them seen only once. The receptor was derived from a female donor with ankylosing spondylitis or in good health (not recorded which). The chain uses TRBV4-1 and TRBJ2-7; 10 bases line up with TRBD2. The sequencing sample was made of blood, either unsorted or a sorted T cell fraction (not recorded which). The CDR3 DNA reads TGCGCCAGCAGCCAAAGGGGCCAGACTAGCGGGCTGGACGAGCAGTACTTC. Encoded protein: CASSQRGQTSGLDEQYF.